These 25 T cell receptor beta chains came from one sample sequenced in a study of blood T cell repertoires in COVID-19. Assay used: immunoSEQ multiplex PCR; TCRdb lists only in-frame clones, some missing. The repertoire includes a few hundred thousand clones, over 75% of them detected once, and over 2% sits in the top ten. The material sequenced was peripheral blood. The receptors originated from a woman between 70 and 85 years old with COVID-19, enrolled during active disease.

The J gene is TRBJ2-7, the V gene TRBV5-4, with TRBD2 matching 14 bases. Germline-derived CDR1 and CDR2 are SGHNT and YYREEE (reference sequence). The length of the CDR3 is 14 residues. The trim removed 4 bases at V and 10 bases at J, leaving 7 bases unmatched. DNA for the CDR3: TGTGCCAGCAGCCCGGGGACTAGCGGGAGATCTCAGTACTTC. Residues: CASSPGTSGRSQYF.

CDR3 DNA sequence: TGTGCCACCAGCAGAGATAAAAGATCAGGGCTTCATAGGGATACGCAGTATTTT. This translates into CATSRDKRSGLHRDTQYF. This chain uses TRBV15 with TRBJ2-3, with a weak D call TRBD1 (5 bases). V was cut by 0 bases and J by 6 bases, with 22 bases left in between. The CDR3 consists of 18 residues. From germline, CDR1 is LNHNV and CDR2 YYDKDF (reference sequence).

This clone turned up a few times. CDR3 loop: CASSQGQGITEAFF. CDR3 coding DNA: TGTGCCAGCAGCCAAGGACAGGGAATTACTGAAGCTTTCTTT. The V gene is TRBV3-1 (or the pseudogene TRBV3-2), the J gene TRBJ1-1, with 7 bases fitting TRBD1. V lost 1 base, J lost 5 bases, and 4 bases stayed unmatched. Germline V gives CDR1 LGHDT, CDR2 YNNKEL (reference sequence). This CDR3 is 14 amino acids long.

The CDR3 DNA is TGTGCCAGCTCACCGTGGGACACTATCGGTGGCTACACCTTC. It codes for CASSPWDTIGGYTF. The chain combines TRBV18 with TRBJ1-2; D may be TRBD1 (6 bases). Trimming removed 3 bases at V and 7 bases at J, with 15 bases between. Germline-derived CDR1 and CDR2 are KGHSH and LQKENI. The CDR3 totals 14 residues.

This chain connects TRBV2 to TRBJ1-6; D remains ambiguous. Germline V gives CDR1 SNHLY, CDR2 FYNNEI. The CDR3 consists of 13 residues. V was cut by 6 bases and J by 7 bases, with 10 bases left in between. CDR3 sequence: CASSEGRNSPLHF. CDR3 coding DNA: TGTGCCAGCAGCGAGGGCCGGAATTCACCCCTCCACTTT.

The chain has TRBV5-6 and TRBJ2-3; TRBD2 matches at 11 bases. The CDR3 runs to 18 residues. Germline loops: CDR1 SGHDT, CDR2 YYEEEE. V lost 4 bases to trimming and J lost 9 bases; unmatched junction nucleotides: 19. The CDR3 DNA follows: TGTGCCAGCAGCCTGATTGTCGGACTAGCGGGCCAAGAGGACACGCAGTATTTT. Amino acid sequence: CASSLIVGLAGQEDTQYF.

The J gene is TRBJ2-7, the V gene TRBV25-1; 9 bases line up with TRBD1. J was trimmed by 6 bases and V by 3 bases; bases with no gene match: 6. This CDR3 region has 14 residues. Germline V lookup: CDR1 MGHDK, CDR2 SYGVNS. CDR3 protein: CASSDKDRGIEQYF. The CDR3 DNA follows: TGTGCCAGCAGTGATAAGGACAGGGGCATCGAGCAGTACTTC.

This chain connects TRBV7-9 to TRBJ2-7; D call uncertain. This CDR3 has 12 amino acids. The germline V and J ends were trimmed by 3 bases and 3 bases, with 6 bases remaining between them. CDR1 SEHNR and CDR2 FQNEAQ come from the germline V gene (reference sequence). The CDR3 region is CASSFGDYEQYF. CDR3 coding DNA: TGTGCCAGCAGCTTCGGTGACTACGAGCAGTACTTC. Full variable domain (rest looked up from reference TRBV7-9 and TRBJ2-7): DTGVSQNPRHKITKRGQNVTFRCDPISEHNRLYWYRQTLGQGPEFLTYFQNEAQLEKSRLLSDRFSAERPKGSFSTLEIQRTEQGDSAMYLCASSFGDYEQYFGPGTRLTVT.

V usage is TRBV19 and J usage is TRBJ1-5, with D hard to call. V shed 5 bases and J shed 9 bases, with 14 bases lying between them. The CDR3 has 13 amino acids. Per the germline V gene, CDR1 is LNHDA and CDR2 is SQIVND (reference sequence). CDR3 coding DNA: TGTGCCAGTAGTTCCGAGGCTCGAGGGCCCCAGCATTTT. This codes for CASSSEARGPQHF.

The chain recombines TRBV6-2 or TRBV6-3 with TRBJ1-1; unclear D gene. The germline V gene has CDR1 MNHEY and CDR2 SVGEGT. The CDR3 spans 11 residues. V was trimmed by 5 bases and J by 1 base, leaving 2 bases between them. CDR3 nucleotide sequence: TGTGCCAGCAGTCGGAACACTGAAGCTTTCTTT. Protein sequence: CASSRNTEAFF.

The V call is TRBV6-5, the J call TRBJ2-1; TRBD2 agrees at 8 bases. V was pared by 6 bases and J by 2 bases, with 6 bases of the junction left unmatched. There are 15 residues in the CDR3. Germline CDR1 and CDR2: MNHEY and SVGAGI. The CDR3 bases are TGTGCCAGCAGCCGGAGCGGGAGCGCCTACAATGAGCAGTTCTTC. Protein: CASSRSGSAYNEQFF.

The V gene is TRBV19, the J gene TRBJ2-7; 12 positions agree with TRBD1. Germline loops: CDR1 LNHDA, CDR2 SQIVND (reference sequence). This CDR3 is built from 17 residues. V lost 7 bases to trimming and J lost 1 base; unmatched junction nucleotides: 11. Written as DNA, the CDR3 is TGTGCCAGTACCTCTCGCCCGGGACAGGGGGCATCCTACGAGCAGTACTTC. Translation: CASTSRPGQGASYEQYF.

V usage is TRBV19 and J usage is TRBJ2-7; TRBD2 agrees at 9 bases. With 7 bases clipped from V and 4 bases from J, the junction kept 11 bases outside the gene matches. Germline CDR1 and CDR2: LNHDA and SQIVND (reference sequence). There are 15 residues in the CDR3. The CDR3 nucleotides are TGTGCCAGTAAAGAAGCGGGAGGATTTCTGTACGAGCAGTACTTC. It yields the protein CASKEAGGFLYEQYF.

Only one count was recorded for this clone. The V and J genes are TRBV11-3 and TRBJ2-3; the match to TRBD2 covers 8 bases. V dropped 3 bases and J dropped 6; count of bases not matched to a gene: 5. The CDR3 covers 14 residues. Germline V CDR1 and CDR2: SGHNT, YENEEA. The CDR3 loop reads CASSFRGGWDTQYF. The CDR3 region has the DNA TGTGCCAGCAGCTTCCGCGGGGGGTGGGATACGCAGTATTTT.

The V and J genes are TRBV10-3 and TRBJ2-7; 15 nucleotides match TRBD2. Trimming removed 10 bases from V and 0 bases from J; junction bases left unmatched: 10. The CDR3 spans 17 residues. Germline CDR1 and CDR2: ENHRY and SYGVKD. CDR3 nucleotide sequence: TGTGCCACCAATCCGGGACTAGCGGGAGGAACCTCCTACGAGCAGTACTTC. Protein product: CATNPGLAGGTSYEQYF.

This rearrangement joins TRBV19 to TRBJ2-7; TRBD2 agrees at 12 bases. CDR1 and CDR2 from the germline V gene are LNHDA and SQIVND (reference sequence). V was clipped by 6 bases and J by 7 bases; unmatched bases: 7. The CDR3 totals 14 residues. CDR3 in DNA: TGTGCCAGTAGCCGACTAGCGGGAGCTGAGGAGCAGTACTTC. Protein product: CASSRLAGAEEQYF. Using reference TRBV19 and TRBJ2-7 for the parts outside the CDR3, the full variable domain is DGGITQSPKYLFRKEGQNVTLSCEQNLNHDAMYWYRQDPGQGLRLIYYSQIVNDFQKGDIAEGYSVSREKKESFPLTVTSAQKNPTAFYLCASSRLAGAEEQYFGPGTRLTVT.

The chain recombines TRBV12-1 with TRBJ2-4; whether TRBD1, the table's D call, matches the DNA was not checked. TRBV12-1 is noted as a pseudogene. The CDR3 sequence is 18 residues long. CDR3 in DNA: TGTGCCAGCAGCATCGTCTATTTTGCAGGCCTAGCCAAAAACATTCAGTACTTC. It codes for CASSIVYFAGLAKNIQYF.

V and J are TRBV5-6 and TRBJ1-5; 12 bases are shared with TRBD1. In germline, CDR1 is SGHDT, CDR2 YYEEEE. The CDR3 is made up of 15 amino acids. V lost 4 bases to trimming and J lost 4 bases; unmatched junction nucleotides: 3. CDR3 region: CASSLGQGANQPQHF. The CDR3 DNA reads as TGTGCCAGCAGCCTGGGACAGGGGGCTAATCAGCCCCAGCATTTT. The whole variable domain, filled in from reference TRBV5-6 and TRBJ1-5, reads DAGVTQSPTHLIKTRGQQVTLRCSPKSGHDTVSWYQQALGQGPQFIFQYYEEEERQRGNFPDRFSGHQFPNYSSELNVNALLLGDSALYLCASSLGQGANQPQHFGDGTRLSIL.

The chain couples TRBV7-9 to TRBJ1-1; D remains ambiguous. Looked up from germline, CDR1 is SEHNR and CDR2 is FQNEAQ (reference sequence). Deletions cut 6 bases from V and 2 bases from J, with 10 bases between. The CDR3 length is 13 residues. The CDR3 sequence: CASSGQINTEAFF. The CDR3 nucleotides read TGTGCCAGCAGTGGGCAGATTAACACTGAAGCTTTCTTT.

DNA for the CDR3: TGTGCCAGCGGTTTGGACAGAAATCAGCCCCAGCATTTT. Amino acid sequence: CASGLDRNQPQHF. The chain combines TRBV6-5 with TRBJ1-5, with D perhaps matching TRBD1 (6 bases). Germline loops: CDR1 MNHEY, CDR2 SVGAGI. Trimming took 8 bases from V and 4 from J, leaving 12 bases between them. CDR3 length equals 13 residues.

This clone was counted a few times. The CDR3 sequence: CASSRQLNTEAFF. CDR3 nucleotide sequence: TGTGCCAGCAGCCGTCAGTTGAACACTGAAGCTTTCTTT. V and J are TRBV14 and TRBJ1-1; no firm D call. Trimming cost V 4 bases and J 0 bases, with 6 bases left between them. The germline gives CDR1 SGHDN, CDR2 FVKESK. The CDR3 totals 13 residues.

The chain carries TRBV19 and TRBJ1-4, with D tentatively TRBD1 (5 bases). Germline-derived CDR1 and CDR2 are LNHDA and SQIVND (reference sequence). There are 17 residues in the CDR3. V lost 4 bases, J lost 2 bases, and 17 bases lay in between. CDR3 in DNA: TGTGCCAGTAGTAGCGGGGGTTGGGAGGCGACTAATGAAAAACTGTTTTTT. It specifies CASSSGGWEATNEKLFF. The whole variable domain, filled in from reference TRBV19 and TRBJ1-4, reads DGGITQSPKYLFRKEGQNVTLSCEQNLNHDAMYWYRQDPGQGLRLIYYSQIVNDFQKGDIAEGYSVSREKKESFPLTVTSAQKNPTAFYLCASSSGGWEATNEKLFFGSGTQLSVL.

The chain uses TRBV4-2 and TRBJ1-1; a weak D match, TRBD1 (6 bases). This CDR3 contains 15 residues. V was clipped by 3 bases and J by 6 bases, with 17 bases between them. CDR1 LGHNA and CDR2 YNFKEQ come from the germline V gene. CDR3 in DNA: TGTGCCAGCAGCCATACGCGGGGGGCGCAGGCTGAAGCTTTCTTT. The encoded protein is CASSHTRGAQAEAFF.

V is TRBV7-2 and J is TRBJ2-1; maybe TRBD2 (7 bases). The germline V gene has CDR1 SGHTA and CDR2 FQGNSA. The CDR3 runs to 16 residues. Trimming took 5 bases from V and 7 from J, leaving 21 bases between them. DNA of the CDR3: TGTGCCAGCAGCCCCACGGAGGGGGGGCGGGGAAATGAGCAGTTCTTC. Its protein product is CASSPTEGGRGNEQFF.

The chain is built from TRBV11-2 and TRBJ1-2; 9 bases agree with TRBD1. This CDR3 comprises 15 residues. V lost 7 bases and J lost 2; bases outside the gene matches: 8. From germline, CDR1 is SGHAT and CDR2 FQNNGV. The CDR3 DNA is TGTGCCAGCACTTCACAGGGGGCGCCAAACTATGGCTACACCTTC. Its translation is CASTSQGAPNYGYTF.